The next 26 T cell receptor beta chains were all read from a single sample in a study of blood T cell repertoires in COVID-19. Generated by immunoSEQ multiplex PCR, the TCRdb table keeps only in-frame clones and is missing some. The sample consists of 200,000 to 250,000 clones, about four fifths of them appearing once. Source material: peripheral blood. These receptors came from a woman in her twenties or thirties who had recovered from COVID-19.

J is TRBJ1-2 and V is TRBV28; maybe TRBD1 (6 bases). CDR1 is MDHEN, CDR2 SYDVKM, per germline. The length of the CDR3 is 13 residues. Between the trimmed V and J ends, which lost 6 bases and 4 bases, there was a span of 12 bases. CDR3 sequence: CASRPGHFYGYTF. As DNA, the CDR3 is TGTGCCAGCAGACCGGGACACTTCTATGGCTACACCTTC.

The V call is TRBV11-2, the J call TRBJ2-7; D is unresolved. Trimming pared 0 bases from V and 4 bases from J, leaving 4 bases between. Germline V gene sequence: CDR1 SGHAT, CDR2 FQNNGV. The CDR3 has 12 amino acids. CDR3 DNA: TGTGCCAGCAGCTTAGACAGGTACGAGCAGTACTTC. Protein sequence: CASSLDRYEQYF.

CDR3 coding DNA: TGTGCCAGCAGCCTGGGGACAGCCTACGAGCAGTACTTC. Protein: CASSLGTAYEQYF. The chain carries TRBV11-2 and TRBJ2-7; 7 bases align to TRBD1. The germline V gene has CDR1 SGHAT and CDR2 FQNNGV. With V trimmed by 5 bases and J by 2 bases, 3 bases remained unmatched. The CDR3 runs to 13 residues.

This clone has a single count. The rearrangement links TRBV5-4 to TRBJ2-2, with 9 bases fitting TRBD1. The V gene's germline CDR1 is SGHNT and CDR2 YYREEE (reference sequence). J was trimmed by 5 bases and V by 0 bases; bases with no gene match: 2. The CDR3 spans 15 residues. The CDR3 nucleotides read TGTGCCAGCAGCTTGGGGACAGGGGTTACCGGGGAGCTGTTTTTT. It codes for CASSLGTGVTGELFF.

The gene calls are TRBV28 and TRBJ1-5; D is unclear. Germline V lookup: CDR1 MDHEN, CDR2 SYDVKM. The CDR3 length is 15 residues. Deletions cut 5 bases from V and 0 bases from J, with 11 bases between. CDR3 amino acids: CASSPGKSSNQPQHF. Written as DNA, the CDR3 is TGTGCCAGCAGTCCCGGGAAGAGTAGCAATCAGCCCCAGCATTTT.

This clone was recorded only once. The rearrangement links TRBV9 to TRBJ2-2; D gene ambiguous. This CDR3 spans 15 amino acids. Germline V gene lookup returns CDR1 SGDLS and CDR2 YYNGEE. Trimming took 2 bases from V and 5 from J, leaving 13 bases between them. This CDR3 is CASSVAASVTGELFF. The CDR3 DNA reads TGTGCCAGCAGCGTCGCGGCTAGTGTTACCGGGGAGCTGTTTTTT. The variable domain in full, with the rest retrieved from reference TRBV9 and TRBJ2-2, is DSGVTQTPKHLITATGQRVTLRCSPRSGDLSVYWYQQSLDQGLQFLIQYYNGEERAKGNILERFSAQQFPDLHSELNLSSLELGDSALYFCASSVAASVTGELFFGEGSRLTVL.

DNA for the CDR3: TGCGCCAGCAGCCGAACTATGGACAGGGGGAACGTCCTGACTTTC. The encoded protein is CASSRTMDRGNVLTF. The chain has TRBV4-1 and TRBJ2-6, with 10 bases lining up with TRBD1. This CDR3 comprises 15 residues. The germline gives CDR1 MGHRA, CDR2 YSYEKL. Trimming took 4 bases from V and 10 from J; bases not matched to a gene: 7.

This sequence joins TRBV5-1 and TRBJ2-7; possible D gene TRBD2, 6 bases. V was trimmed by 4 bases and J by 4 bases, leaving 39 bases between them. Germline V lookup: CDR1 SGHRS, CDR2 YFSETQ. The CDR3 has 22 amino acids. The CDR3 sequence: CASSHRFLLAGTVHGPVYEQYF. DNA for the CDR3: TGCGCCAGCAGCCATAGGTTTTTACTAGCTGGCACCGTTCATGGACCCGTTTACGAGCAGTACTTC.

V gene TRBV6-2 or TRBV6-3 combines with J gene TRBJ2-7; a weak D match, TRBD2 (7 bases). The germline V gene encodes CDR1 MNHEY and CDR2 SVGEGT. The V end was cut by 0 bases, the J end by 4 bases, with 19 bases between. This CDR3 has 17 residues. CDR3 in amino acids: CASSYSSGGGSWYEQYF. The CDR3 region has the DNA TGTGCCAGCAGTTACTCGAGTGGGGGCGGGAGTTGGTACGAGCAGTACTTC.

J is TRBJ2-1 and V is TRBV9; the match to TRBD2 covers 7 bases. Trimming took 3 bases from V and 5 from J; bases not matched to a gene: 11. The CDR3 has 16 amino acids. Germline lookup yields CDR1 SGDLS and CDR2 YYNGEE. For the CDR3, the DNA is TGTGCCAGCAGCGCCTCAAGGGGAGGGCCCGACAATGAGCAGTTCTTC. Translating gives CASSASRGGPDNEQFF.

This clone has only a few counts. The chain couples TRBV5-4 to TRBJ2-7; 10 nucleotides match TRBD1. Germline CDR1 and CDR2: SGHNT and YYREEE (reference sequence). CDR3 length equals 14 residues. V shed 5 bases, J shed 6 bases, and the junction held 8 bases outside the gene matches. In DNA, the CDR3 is TGTGCCAGCAGGGACGACAGGGGGCGTCGCGAGCAGTACTTC. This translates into CASRDDRGRREQYF.

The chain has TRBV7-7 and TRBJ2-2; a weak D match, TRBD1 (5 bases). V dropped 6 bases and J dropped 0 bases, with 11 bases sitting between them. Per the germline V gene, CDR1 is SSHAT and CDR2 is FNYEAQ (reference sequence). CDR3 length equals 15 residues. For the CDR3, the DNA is TGTGCCAGCAGTCAGGGTAACCCGAACACCGGGGAGCTGTTTTTT. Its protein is CASSQGNPNTGELFF. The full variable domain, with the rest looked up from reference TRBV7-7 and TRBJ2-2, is GAGVSQSPRYKVTKRGQDVTLRCDPISSHATLYWYQQALGQGPEFLTYFNYEAQPDKSGLPSDRFSAERPEGSISTLTIQRTEQRDSAMYRCASSQGNPNTGELFFGEGSRLTVL.

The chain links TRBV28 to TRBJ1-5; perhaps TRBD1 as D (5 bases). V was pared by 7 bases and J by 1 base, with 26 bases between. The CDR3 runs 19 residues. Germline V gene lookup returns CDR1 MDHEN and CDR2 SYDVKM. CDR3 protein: CASTKVPGWGVLSNQPQHF. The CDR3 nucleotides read TGTGCCAGCACCAAGGTCCCAGGGTGGGGGGTCTTGAGCAATCAGCCCCAGCATTTT.

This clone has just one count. The CDR3 loop is CAPRQRGQQETQYF. Here the CDR3 DNA reads TGTGCCCCACGCCAACGGGGACAGCAAGAGACCCAGTACTTC. V usage is TRBV30 and J usage is TRBJ2-5, with TRBD1 matching over 7 bases. Germline lookup yields CDR1 GTSNPN and CDR2 SVGIG (reference sequence). The CDR3 is 14 amino acids. V trimming: 8 bases; J trimming: 2 bases; junction bases outside the gene matches: 11.

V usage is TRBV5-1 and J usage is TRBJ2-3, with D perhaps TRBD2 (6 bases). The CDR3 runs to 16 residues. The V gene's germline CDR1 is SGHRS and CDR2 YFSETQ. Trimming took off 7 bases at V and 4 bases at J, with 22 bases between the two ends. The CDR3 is CASRLTLAPEADTQYF. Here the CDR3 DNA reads TGCGCCAGCCGTCTAACGCTAGCGCCGGAGGCAGATACGCAGTATTTT.

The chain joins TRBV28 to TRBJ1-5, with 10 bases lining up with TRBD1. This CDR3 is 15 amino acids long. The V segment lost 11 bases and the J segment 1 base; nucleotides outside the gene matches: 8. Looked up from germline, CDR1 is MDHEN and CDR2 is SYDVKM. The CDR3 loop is CAARQGARSNQPQHF. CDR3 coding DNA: TGTGCCGCCAGACAGGGGGCGAGGAGCAATCAGCCCCAGCATTTT.

The CDR3 nucleotides read TGTGCCAGCAGTCATCTGACAGGGATGAACACTGAAGCTTTCTTT. Its translation: CASSHLTGMNTEAFF. This chain uses TRBV28 with TRBJ1-1; 7 positions match TRBD1. Germline V gene lookup returns CDR1 MDHEN and CDR2 SYDVKM. Unmatched junction bases numbered 6, after V lost 5 bases and J lost 0 bases. The CDR3 is 15 residues long.

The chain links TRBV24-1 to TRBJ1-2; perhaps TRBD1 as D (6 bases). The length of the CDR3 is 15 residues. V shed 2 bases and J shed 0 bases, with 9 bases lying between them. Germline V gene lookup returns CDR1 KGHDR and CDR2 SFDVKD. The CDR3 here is CATSDSRGPNYGYTF. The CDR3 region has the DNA TGTGCCACCAGTGATTCCAGGGGACCTAACTATGGCTACACCTTC.

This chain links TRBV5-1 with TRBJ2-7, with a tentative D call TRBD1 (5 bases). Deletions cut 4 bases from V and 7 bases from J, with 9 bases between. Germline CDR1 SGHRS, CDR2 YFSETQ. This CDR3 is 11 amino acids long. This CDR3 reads CASSQKGEQYF. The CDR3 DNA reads TGCGCCAGCAGCCAAAAGGGGGAGCAGTACTTC.

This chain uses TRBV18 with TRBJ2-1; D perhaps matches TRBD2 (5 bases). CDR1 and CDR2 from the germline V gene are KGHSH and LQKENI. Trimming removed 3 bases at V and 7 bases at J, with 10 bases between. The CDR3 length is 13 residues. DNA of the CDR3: TGTGCCAGCTCACCCAATAGCGTGAATGAGCAGTTCTTC. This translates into CASSPNSVNEQFF.

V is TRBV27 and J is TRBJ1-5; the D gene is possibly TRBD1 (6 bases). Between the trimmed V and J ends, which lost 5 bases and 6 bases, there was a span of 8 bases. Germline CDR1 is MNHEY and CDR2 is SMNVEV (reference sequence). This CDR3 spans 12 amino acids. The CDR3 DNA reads TGTGCCAGCAGTACACAGGGTCAGCCCCAGCATTTT. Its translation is CASSTQGQPQHF.

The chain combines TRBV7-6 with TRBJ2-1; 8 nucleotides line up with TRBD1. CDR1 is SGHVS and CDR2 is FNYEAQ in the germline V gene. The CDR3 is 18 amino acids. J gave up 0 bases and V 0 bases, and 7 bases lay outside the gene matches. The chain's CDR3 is CASSLASGGQPSYNEQFF. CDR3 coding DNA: TGTGCCAGCAGCTTAGCTTCAGGGGGCCAACCCTCCTACAATGAGCAGTTCTTC.

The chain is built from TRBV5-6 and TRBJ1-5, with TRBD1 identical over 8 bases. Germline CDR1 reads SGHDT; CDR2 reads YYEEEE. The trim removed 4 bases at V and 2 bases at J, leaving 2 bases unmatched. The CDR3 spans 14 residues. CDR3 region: CASSTGGGNQPQHF. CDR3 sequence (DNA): TGTGCCAGCAGCACAGGGGGGGGCAATCAGCCCCAGCATTTT.

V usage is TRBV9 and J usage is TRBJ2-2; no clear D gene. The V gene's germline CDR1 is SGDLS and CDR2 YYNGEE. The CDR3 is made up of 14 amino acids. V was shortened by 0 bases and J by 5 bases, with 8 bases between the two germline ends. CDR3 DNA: TGTGCCAGCAGCGTAGAGCATTCAACCGGGGAGCTGTTTTTT. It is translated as CASSVEHSTGELFF.

In DNA form, the CDR3 reads TGTGCCAGCAGCCCGGGGTCGATTGGGGAGACCCAGTACTTC. Residues: CASSPGSIGETQYF. The chain carries TRBV5-6 and TRBJ2-5, with D possibly matching TRBD2 (5 bases). Between the trimmed V and J ends, which lost 4 bases and 5 bases, there was a span of 15 bases. The germline CDR1 and CDR2 sequences are SGHDT and YYEEEE. This CDR3 is 14 amino acids long.

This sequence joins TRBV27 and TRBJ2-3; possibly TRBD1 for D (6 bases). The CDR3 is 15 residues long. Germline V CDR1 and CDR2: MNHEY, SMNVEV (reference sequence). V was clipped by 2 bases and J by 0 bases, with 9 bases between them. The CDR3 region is CASSLTGISTDTQYF. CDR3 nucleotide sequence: TGTGCCAGCAGTTTAACAGGGATCAGCACAGATACGCAGTATTTT.